The 22 T cell receptor beta chains below were found in one sample sequenced in a study of cytomegalovirus exposure and HLA in healthy donors. Use of 60 Vbeta and 13 Jbeta primers characterized the PCR. Clones were sequenced by immunoSEQ multiplex PCR, and TCRdb holds only the in-frame ones, with some missing. The sample carries under 250,000 clones, roughly 80% recorded once. Material: PBMCs. These receptors were taken from a man between 40 and 49 years old in good health and CMV-seropositive.

There are a few counts of this clone. V and J are TRBV11-2 and TRBJ1-3, with TRBD1 matching 7 bases. Losses at the gene ends were 5 bases for V and 4 bases for J; bases not matched to a gene: 5. This CDR3 contains 14 residues. Germline V gene lookup returns CDR1 SGHAT and CDR2 FQNNGV. CDR3 nucleotide sequence: TGTGCCAGCAGCCCCAGGGGGTTGGGAAACACCATATATTTT. Residues: CASSPRGLGNTIYF.

The rearrangement uses TRBV6-5 and TRBJ1-5, with 7 positions matching TRBD1. There are 14 residues in the CDR3. V gave up 4 bases and J gave up 1 base; unmatched junction bases: 1. The germline CDR1 and CDR2 sequences are MNHEY and SVGAGI. CDR3 in amino acids: CASSLQGSNQPQHF. CDR3 nucleotides: TGTGCCAGCAGTTTACAGGGGAGCAATCAGCCCCAGCATTTT.

This clone turned up a few times. The rearrangement joins TRBV25-1 to TRBJ1-1; 9 bases match TRBD1. Germline assignment: CDR1 MGHDK and CDR2 SYGVNS. The V and J ends lost 4 bases and 7 bases, in that order; junction bases with no gene match: 13. The CDR3 consists of 16 residues. DNA of the CDR3: TGTGCCAGCAGTGGCCCCCCGACAGGGGGACTAAATGAAGCTTTCTTT. Protein product: CASSGPPTGGLNEAFF.

This sequence joins TRBV28 and TRBJ2-7; a weak D match, TRBD2 (5 bases). V was pared by 5 bases and J by 6 bases, with 14 bases between. Germline CDR1 and CDR2: MDHEN and SYDVKM. This CDR3 has 13 amino acids. CDR3 bases: TGTGCCAGCAGTCCCTCCGCAGGAGGCGAGCAGTACGTC. Translating it yields CASSPSAGGEQYV.

This clone came up once. The chain is built from TRBV28 and TRBJ1-5; D perhaps matches TRBD1 (6 bases). V lost 4 bases and J lost 1, with 20 bases in between. This CDR3 is 18 amino acids long. Germline CDR1 is MDHEN and CDR2 is SYDVKM. CDR3 protein: CASSWGLTGIPSNQPQHF. Written as DNA, the CDR3 is TGTGCCAGCAGTTGGGGGCTGACAGGAATTCCCAGCAATCAGCCCCAGCATTTT.

The chain recombines TRBV7-9 with TRBJ2-2; D might be TRBD1 (6 bases). CDR3 size: 16 residues. Per germline, CDR1 SEHNR and CDR2 FQNEAQ (reference sequence). The V gene lost 3 bases and the J gene lost 4 bases, with 15 bases spanning the gap. CDR3 loop: CASSFTGLRGTGELFF. The CDR3 DNA sequence: TGTGCCAGCAGCTTCACAGGGCTACGGGGCACCGGGGAGCTGTTTTTT.

The J gene is TRBJ2-1, the V gene TRBV14; weak D call: TRBD2 (6 bases). The germline V gene encodes CDR1 SGHDN and CDR2 FVKESK. Trimming stripped 4 bases from V and 3 bases from J, with 19 bases between. The CDR3 has 17 residues. CDR3 residues: CASSPGGTPNLYNEQFF. CDR3 nucleotides: TGTGCCAGCAGCCCCGGCGGGACCCCTAACCTCTACAATGAGCAGTTCTTC.

This clone has only one observation. The V and J genes are TRBV5-1 and TRBJ1-1; possibly TRBD1 for D (5 bases). Germline CDR1 reads SGHRS; CDR2 reads YFSETQ. Trimming left V 5 bases short and J 5 bases short, with 7 bases between. This CDR3 comprises 11 residues. CDR3 bases: TGCGCCAGCAGAGGGGAAACTGAAGCTTTCTTT. Its protein product is CASRGETEAFF.

The rearrangement links TRBV29-1 to TRBJ1-1; 8 nucleotides agree with TRBD1. V dropped 4 bases and J dropped 4; count of bases not matched to a gene: 2. The CDR3 runs to 12 residues. Germline CDR1 SQVTM, CDR2 ANQGSEA. The CDR3 DNA reads TGCAGCGTTGTAACAGGGGGCACTGAAGCTTTCTTT. It is translated as CSVVTGGTEAFF. Full variable domain (missing parts from reference TRBV29-1 and TRBJ1-1): SAVISQKPSRDICQRGTSLTIQCQVDSQVTMMFWYRQQPGQSLTLIATANQGSEATYESGFVIDKFPISRPNLTFSTLTVSNMSPEDSSIYLCSVVTGGTEAFFGQGTRLTVV.

This chain joins TRBV11-2 and TRBJ2-7, with 13 bases identical to TRBD2. V gave up 4 bases and J gave up 2 bases; unmatched junction bases: 5. The CDR3 is made up of 16 amino acids. Germline CDR1 SGHAT, CDR2 FQNNGV. The CDR3 loop is CASSSGTSGVPYEQYF. CDR3 DNA: TGTGCCAGCAGCTCCGGGACTAGCGGGGTCCCCTACGAGCAGTACTTC.

Regarding this clone: Compared with germline, one end of the junction differs, possibly owing to a read error. The chain carries TRBV5-1 and TRBJ1-4; tentative D call: TRBD1 (5 bases). Germline V gene lookup returns CDR1 SGHRS and CDR2 YFSETQ. The CDR3 covers 14 residues. The CDR3 coding sequence is TGCGCCAGCAGCCTGGGGACTAAATCAGAAAGACTGTTTTTT. Translating it yields CASSLGTKSERLFF.

CDR3 protein: CASSSSSGDRTDTQYF. DNA for the CDR3: TGCGCCAGCAGCTCATCTAGCGGAGATCGCACAGATACGCAGTATTTT. The rearrangement links TRBV5-1 to TRBJ2-3, with 7 bases aligning to TRBD2. With 3 bases clipped from V and 1 base from J, the junction kept 8 bases outside the gene matches. The V gene's germline CDR1 is SGHRS and CDR2 YFSETQ. This CDR3 is built from 16 residues.

The chain recombines TRBV9 with TRBJ1-1; D perhaps matches TRBD1 (6 bases). From germline, CDR1 is SGDLS and CDR2 YYNGEE. The V and J ends lost 4 bases and 2 bases respectively, with 18 bases between them. The CDR3 is 16 residues long. CDR3 residues: CASSRTYRDGNTEAFF. CDR3 coding DNA: TGTGCCAGCAGCCGTACTTACAGGGATGGTAACACTGAAGCTTTCTTT.

The CDR3 DNA reads as TGCGCCAGCAGCGACCAGGGAAACACCGGGGAGCTGTTTTTT. This translates into CASSDQGNTGELFF. The chain joins TRBV5-1 to TRBJ2-2, with a possible D match to TRBD1 (5 bases). This CDR3 is built from 14 residues. The ends were cut back, 4 bases at V and 2 bases at J, with 9 bases in the middle. Germline lookup yields CDR1 SGHRS and CDR2 YFSETQ.

The genes are TRBV13 and TRBJ1-2; 9 bases are shared with TRBD1. The V gene's germline CDR1 is PRHDT and CDR2 FYEKMQ (reference sequence). J lost 8 bases, V lost 3 bases, and 7 bases had no gene match. CDR3 length equals 14 residues. The CDR3 DNA follows: TGTGCCAGCAGCTTCTCAACAGGGGGCCAAGGCTACACCTTC. Protein product: CASSFSTGGQGYTF.

This clone was seen just once. The chain uses TRBV7-9 and TRBJ2-7; 8 nucleotides agree with TRBD1. This CDR3 contains 15 residues. The V gene's germline CDR1 is SEHNR and CDR2 FQNEAQ (reference sequence). Trimming at V came to 5 bases and at J to 4 bases, leaving 10 bases not matched to a gene. The CDR3 DNA sequence: TGTGCCAGCAGCAGCCACGAGACAGGGGTTTACGAGCAGTACTTC. This encodes CASSSHETGVYEQYF.

The V gene is TRBV10-3, the J gene TRBJ2-5; 7 nucleotides agree with TRBD1. With 4 bases clipped from V and 0 bases from J, the junction kept 5 bases outside the gene matches. CDR1 is ENHRY and CDR2 is SYGVKD in the germline V gene. CDR3 length: 15 residues. CDR3 amino acids: CAISAGTAYQETQYF. The CDR3 bases are TGTGCCATCAGTGCGGGGACAGCGTACCAAGAGACCCAGTACTTC.

J is TRBJ2-7 and V is TRBV2; tentatively, D is TRBD2 (6 bases). The V gene lost 1 base and the J gene lost 0 bases, with 13 bases spanning the gap. This CDR3 has 16 amino acids. Germline values: CDR1 SNHLY, CDR2 FYNNEI. The CDR3 DNA follows: TGTGCCAGCAGTGAAGTTGCCCTGGGGGGCTCCTACGAGCAGTACTTC. Protein sequence: CASSEVALGGSYEQYF.

This CDR3 reads CASSAPTSGVYNEQFF. The CDR3 DNA reads TGTGCCAGTAGTGCCCCGACTAGCGGGGTTTACAATGAGCAGTTCTTC. The V gene is TRBV19, the J gene TRBJ2-1, with TRBD2 matching over 11 bases. The V and J ends lost 5 bases and 4 bases, in that order; junction bases with no gene match: 7. Germline V gene data show CDR1 as LNHDA and CDR2 as SQIVND (reference sequence). The CDR3 runs 16 residues.

This clone showed up just a few times. This rearrangement joins TRBV6-5 to TRBJ2-3; D is undetermined. The germline V gene encodes CDR1 MNHEY and CDR2 SVGAGI. V dropped 0 bases and J dropped 3 bases, with 7 bases sitting between them. This CDR3 has 14 residues. The CDR3 bases are TGTGCCAGCAGTTACTCGTCGTATACAGATACGCAGTATTTT. It is translated as CASSYSSYTDTQYF.

The CDR3 sequence is CASSLGGQGDGETQYF. Here the CDR3 DNA reads TGTGCCAGCAGCTTGGGTGGACAGGGGGACGGCGAGACCCAGTACTTC. The genes are TRBV5-8 and TRBJ2-5; 10 bases agree with TRBD1. The CDR3 has 16 amino acids. V gave up 0 bases and J gave up 5 bases; unmatched junction bases: 7. Per the germline V gene, CDR1 is SGHTS and CDR2 is YDEGEE.

J is TRBJ2-1 and V is TRBV5-1; TRBD2 matches at 10 bases. CDR1 SGHRS and CDR2 YFSETQ come from the germline V gene. With V trimmed by 4 bases and J by 4 bases, 8 bases remained unmatched. This CDR3 is 16 amino acids long. The CDR3 nucleotides are TGCGCCAGCAGCCCCTCTAGCGGGAGAACGTACAATGAGCAGTTCTTC. Translation: CASSPSSGRTYNEQFF.